This is a list of T cell receptor beta chains from one sample in a study of T cell responses to AZD1222 COVID-19 vaccine. Sequenced by immunoSEQ multiplex PCR; TCRdb stores in-frame clones only, minus some. This repertoire shows 150,000 to 200,000 clones, 92% found once; its top ten account for over 9.5%. The sample here was peripheral blood, taken on day 0 of AZD1222 vaccination. The receptors derive from an adult in good health. Both conserved end residues are part of each CDR3. Each record gives: CDR3 DNA, CDR3 protein, J gene, D gene, clone size, V gene. A D gene is named only where the DNA matches it firmly. Expanded clones are given a class, and other clones once, few, many or no size at all.

CDR3nt: TGTGCCAGTAGTATAGAAAGGACAGAAGCTTTCTTT; CDR3aa: CASSIERTEAFF; j_gene: TRBJ1-1; d_gene: -; abundance: -; v_gene: TRBV19
CDR3nt: TGTGCCAGCAGCCCGGGGGACAGGAGCTACAATGAGCAGTTCTTC; CDR3aa: CASSPGDRSYNEQFF; j_gene: TRBJ2-1; d_gene: TRBD1; abundance: -; v_gene: TRBV14
CDR3nt: TGTGCCAGCGAACAGGGGTCCATCTATGGCTACACCTTC; CDR3aa: CASEQGSIYGYTF; j_gene: TRBJ1-2; d_gene: TRBD1; abundance: -; v_gene: TRBV28
CDR3nt: TGTGCCAGCAGCAAAGACAGTTTCTCCTACGAGCAGTACTTC; CDR3aa: CASSKDSFSYEQYF; j_gene: TRBJ2-7; d_gene: -; abundance: -; v_gene: TRBV7-7
CDR3nt: TGTGCCAGCAGCTCGGACAGGGACGGCTACACCTTC; CDR3aa: CASSSDRDGYTF; j_gene: TRBJ1-2; d_gene: TRBD1; abundance: -; v_gene: TRBV7-8
CDR3nt: TGTGCCAGCTCACCACAACGGACGTCGAACACTGAAGCTTTCTTT; CDR3aa: CASSPQRTSNTEAFF; j_gene: TRBJ1-1; d_gene: -; abundance: -; v_gene: TRBV18
CDR3nt: TGTGCCAGCAGTCGAGTATGGGAGACTATGGCTACGGGCTACACCTTC; CDR3aa: CASSRVWETMATGYTF; j_gene: TRBJ1-2; d_gene: -; abundance: -; v_gene: TRBV27
CDR3nt: TGTGCCAGCAGTGAACAGGCAGGGGTTAACTATGGCTACACCTTC; CDR3aa: CASSEQAGVNYGYTF; j_gene: TRBJ1-2; d_gene: -; abundance: -; v_gene: TRBV6-1
CDR3nt: TGTGCCAGCAGCCCCCGGGCCAGGAGTCAAAATGGCTACACCTTC; CDR3aa: CASSPRARSQNGYTF; j_gene: TRBJ1-2; d_gene: -; abundance: -; v_gene: TRBV28
CDR3nt: TGTGCCAGCAGCACCGGGCCTAGCGGGGGCTCCTACGAGCAGTACTTC; CDR3aa: CASSTGPSGGSYEQYF; j_gene: TRBJ2-7; d_gene: TRBD2; abundance: -; v_gene: TRBV7-9
CDR3nt: TGTGCCAGCGGTCGCCTAGCGGGAACGAACACCGGGGAGCTGTTTTTT; CDR3aa: CASGRLAGTNTGELFF; j_gene: TRBJ2-2; d_gene: TRBD2; abundance: -; v_gene: TRBV27
CDR3nt: TGTGCCACCAGCAGAGATAGGCTAGGGGCCGGGGAGCTGTTTTTT; CDR3aa: CATSRDRLGAGELFF; j_gene: TRBJ2-2; d_gene: -; abundance: -; v_gene: TRBV15
CDR3nt: TGTGCCAGCAGCACGCGGGCCGGGGAGCATACGCAGTATTTT; CDR3aa: CASSTRAGEHTQYF; j_gene: TRBJ2-3; d_gene: -; abundance: once; v_gene: TRBV11-3
CDR3nt: TGTGCCAGCAGTTTGGGGCAAGGTGGACAGCCCCAGCATTTT; CDR3aa: CASSLGQGGQPQHF; j_gene: TRBJ1-5; d_gene: -; abundance: -; v_gene: TRBV28
CDR3nt: TGTGCCAGCAATAATAACGGAGAAATAATGAGAGGAGTGTTTTTT; CDR3aa: CASNNNGEIMRGVFF; j_gene: TRBJ1-4; d_gene: -; abundance: -; v_gene: TRBV28
CDR3nt: TGCAGCTTTGGACAGGGGGCCCGTGAAGCTTTCTTT; CDR3aa: CSFGQGAREAFF; j_gene: TRBJ1-1; d_gene: TRBD1; abundance: -; v_gene: TRBV29-1
CDR3nt: TGTGCCAGCAGGCCCTTACCGGGACAACTGTTTTTT; CDR3aa: CASRPLPGQLFF; j_gene: TRBJ1-4; d_gene: -; abundance: -; v_gene: TRBV6-5
CDR3nt: TGTGCCAGCAGCAAAGCTGGACAGATGATCCCCAGCTCCTACAATGAGCAGTTCTTC; CDR3aa: CASSKAGQMIPSSYNEQFF; j_gene: TRBJ2-1; d_gene: -; abundance: -; v_gene: TRBV21-1
CDR3nt: TGTGCCAGCAGAAGACTAGCGGGAGGCGACGAGCAGTACTTC; CDR3aa: CASRRLAGGDEQYF; j_gene: TRBJ2-7; d_gene: TRBD2; abundance: -; v_gene: TRBV2
CDR3nt: TGTGCCAGCAGCCAGGGGGCCGCAAAAGAGACCCAGTACTTC; CDR3aa: CASSQGAAKETQYF; j_gene: TRBJ2-5; d_gene: TRBD1; abundance: -; v_gene: TRBV7-2
CDR3nt: TGTGCCAGCAGCAAAGCAACAGGGCCCAATCAGCCCCAGCATTTT; CDR3aa: CASSKATGPNQPQHF; j_gene: TRBJ1-5; d_gene: -; abundance: -; v_gene: TRBV21-1
CDR3nt: TGCGCCAGCAGCCAAGTTCTTTGGCCCCCTTCCTGGAACTATGGCTACACCTTC; CDR3aa: CASSQVLWPPSWNYGYTF; j_gene: TRBJ1-2; d_gene: -; abundance: -; v_gene: TRBV4-1
CDR3nt: TGTGCCAGCACCCCCCACCGACTAGTCGAGACCCAGTACTTC; CDR3aa: CASTPHRLVETQYF; j_gene: TRBJ2-5; d_gene: -; abundance: -; v_gene: TRBV6-5
CDR3nt: TGTGCCAGCAGCCCCCCGGGGCGGACAGCCAAAAACATTCAGTACTTC; CDR3aa: CASSPPGRTAKNIQYF; j_gene: TRBJ2-4; d_gene: -; abundance: -; v_gene: TRBV5-6
CDR3nt: TGTGCCACCAGCAGGGGGGAGGTTTATAATTCACCCCTCCACTTT; CDR3aa: CATSRGEVYNSPLHF; j_gene: TRBJ1-6; d_gene: -; abundance: -; v_gene: TRBV15
CDR3nt: TGTGCCATCAGTGAGTCGGATGTGCGAAACACCATATATTTT; CDR3aa: CAISESDVRNTIYF; j_gene: TRBJ1-3; d_gene: -; abundance: once; v_gene: TRBV10-3
CDR3nt: TGTGCCAGCTCAGGCCTCGCCGGTAGAGCTTTCTTT; CDR3aa: CASSGLAGRAFF; j_gene: TRBJ1-1; d_gene: -; abundance: -; v_gene: TRBV5-6
CDR3nt: TGCACCAGCAGCCAGGGCAGCAAGATGGGGGCCGGGGAGCTGTTTTTT; CDR3aa: CTSSQGSKMGAGELFF; j_gene: TRBJ2-2; d_gene: -; abundance: -; v_gene: TRBV1
CDR3nt: TGTGCCAGCAGCTCCATTGCGGGAGTGGGGTCCTACAATGAGCAGTTCTTC; CDR3aa: CASSSIAGVGSYNEQFF; j_gene: TRBJ2-1; d_gene: TRBD2; abundance: -; v_gene: TRBV7-2
CDR3nt: TGTGCCAGCAGCGGCGGGATGGTCCGGGGCCGACTAAATGAGCAGTTCTTC; CDR3aa: CASSGGMVRGRLNEQFF; j_gene: TRBJ2-1; d_gene: -; abundance: -; v_gene: TRBV9
CDR3nt: TGTGCCAGCAGCGTGACGGGAAGCTCCTATAATTCACCCCTCCACTTT; CDR3aa: CASSVTGSSYNSPLHF; j_gene: TRBJ1-6; d_gene: -; abundance: -; v_gene: TRBV7-2
CDR3nt: TGTGCCAGCAGTTTGGGACTAGCCTCCACCTACGAGCAGTACTTC; CDR3aa: CASSLGLASTYEQYF; j_gene: TRBJ2-7; d_gene: TRBD2; abundance: -; v_gene: TRBV3-1/TRBV3-2
CDR3nt: TGTGCCAGCAGCTGGGGTCAGAACTATGGCTACACCTTC; CDR3aa: CASSWGQNYGYTF; j_gene: TRBJ1-2; d_gene: -; abundance: -; v_gene: TRBV5-5
CDR3nt: TGTGCCAGCAGCTTCGTCCCCACTAATGAAAAACTGTTTTTT; CDR3aa: CASSFVPTNEKLFF; j_gene: TRBJ1-4; d_gene: -; abundance: -; v_gene: TRBV7-2
CDR3nt: TGTGCCAGCAGTTCCCCGCATAGCCGGAGCTCCTACAATGAGCAGTTCTTC; CDR3aa: CASSSPHSRSSYNEQFF; j_gene: TRBJ2-1; d_gene: -; abundance: -; v_gene: TRBV28
CDR3nt: TGCGCCAGCAGCTTGGTAGGGGGTACGAGCTCTGGAAACACCATATATTTT; CDR3aa: CASSLVGGTSSGNTIYF; j_gene: TRBJ1-3; d_gene: -; abundance: -; v_gene: TRBV5-1
CDR3nt: TGTGCCAGCAGCTCCACTAGAACGGAGACCCAGTACTTC; CDR3aa: CASSSTRTETQYF; j_gene: TRBJ2-5; d_gene: -; abundance: -; v_gene: TRBV6-2/TRBV6-3
CDR3nt: TGTGCCAGTAGCAACAGGGGGCGTCCATCTACTGAAGCTTTCTTT; CDR3aa: CASSNRGRPSTEAFF; j_gene: TRBJ1-1; d_gene: TRBD1; abundance: -; v_gene: TRBV19
CDR3nt: TGCAGCGCGGGATGGAACATTCAGTACTTC; CDR3aa: CSAGWNIQYF; j_gene: TRBJ2-4; d_gene: -; abundance: -; v_gene: TRBV29-1
CDR3nt: TGTGCCAGCTCACAAAGGACAGATGCTAACTATGGCTACACCTTC; CDR3aa: CASSQRTDANYGYTF; j_gene: TRBJ1-2; d_gene: -; abundance: -; v_gene: TRBV18
CDR3nt: TGTGCCAGTAGTCAGGGTGCCGTATACGTTCAGCCCCAGCATTTT; CDR3aa: CASSQGAVYVQPQHF; j_gene: TRBJ1-5; d_gene: -; abundance: -; v_gene: TRBV19
CDR3nt: TGTGCCAGCAGTGAAGGGCCCTGGCCAATGAATGAGCAGTTCTTC; CDR3aa: CASSEGPWPMNEQFF; j_gene: TRBJ2-1; d_gene: -; abundance: -; v_gene: TRBV6-1
CDR3nt: TGCGCCAGCAGCCAAGATCATGGCGGAGCCACTGAAGCTTTCTTT; CDR3aa: CASSQDHGGATEAFF; j_gene: TRBJ1-1; d_gene: -; abundance: -; v_gene: TRBV4-3
CDR3nt: TGCGCCAGCAGCCAAGGAGGCAGGCCGAACTATGGCTACACCTTC; CDR3aa: CASSQGGRPNYGYTF; j_gene: TRBJ1-2; d_gene: -; abundance: -; v_gene: TRBV4-1
CDR3nt: TGTGCCAGCAGGCTCCTTGCGGTTGGCACTGAAGCTTTCTTT; CDR3aa: CASRLLAVGTEAFF; j_gene: TRBJ1-1; d_gene: -; abundance: -; v_gene: TRBV6-5
CDR3nt: TGTGCCATCAGGACCGGGACGGACCCTTCTGGCTACACCTTC; CDR3aa: CAIRTGTDPSGYTF; j_gene: TRBJ1-2; d_gene: -; abundance: -; v_gene: TRBV10-3
CDR3nt: TGCAGCGTTGACCCTTTTAGCGACAGGGTCTACAATGAGCAGTTCTTC; CDR3aa: CSVDPFSDRVYNEQFF; j_gene: TRBJ2-1; d_gene: TRBD1; abundance: few; v_gene: TRBV29-1
CDR3nt: TGTGCCAGCGACACCCCTTCCGAGCAGTACTTC; CDR3aa: CASDTPSEQYF; j_gene: TRBJ2-7; d_gene: -; abundance: -; v_gene: TRBV25-1
CDR3nt: TGTGCCAGCAGTTACTCTCTCGGACCTCACGAGACCCAGTACTTC; CDR3aa: CASSYSLGPHETQYF; j_gene: TRBJ2-5; d_gene: -; abundance: -; v_gene: TRBV6-5
CDR3nt: TGTGCCAGCAGCTCTTACACAGGGGGCTTAAGCACCGGGGAGCTGTTTTTT; CDR3aa: CASSSYTGGLSTGELFF; j_gene: TRBJ2-2; d_gene: TRBD1; abundance: -; v_gene: TRBV27
CDR3nt: TGCGCCAGCAGCCCGGACAGGGGAACAACAGATACGCAGTATTTT; CDR3aa: CASSPDRGTTDTQYF; j_gene: TRBJ2-3; d_gene: TRBD1; abundance: -; v_gene: TRBV4-1
CDR3nt: TGTGCCAGCAGCCCCAGGGGGACTGGAAACACCATATATTTT; CDR3aa: CASSPRGTGNTIYF; j_gene: TRBJ1-3; d_gene: TRBD1; abundance: -; v_gene: TRBV5-8
CDR3nt: TGTGCCAGTACCCCAACCCAGGACAGGGTTTGGGCTGAAGCTTTCTTT; CDR3aa: CASTPTQDRVWAEAFF; j_gene: TRBJ1-1; d_gene: TRBD1; abundance: -; v_gene: TRBV19
CDR3nt: TGTGCCAGCAGTTTAAGGGGTCAGCCCCAGCATTTT; CDR3aa: CASSLRGQPQHF; j_gene: TRBJ1-5; d_gene: -; abundance: -; v_gene: TRBV28